This T cell receptor (beta chain) emerged from a study of blood T cell repertoires in COVID-19. The CDR3 consists of 18 residues. Trimming removed 4 bases at V and 0 bases at J, with 19 bases between. CDR1 and CDR2 (germline): LGHDT, YNNKEL (reference sequence). In this sample, this clone turned up a few times. In the study's own analysis: Reference gene primer amplification gave estimated nucleated cell counts. This table comes from immunoSEQ multiplex PCR, and its TCRdb copy is limited to in-frame clones, with some not included. Clonal size and the V and J genes are those of that table, whereas D and trimming came from the DNA. This table holds about 130,000 clones, roughly 80% found once.

This TCR came from a woman over 75 with acute or convalescent COVID-19. The gene calls are TRBV3-1 (or the pseudogene TRBV3-2) and TRBJ1-3, with D perhaps matching TRBD1 (6 bases). The sequenced sample was peripheral blood. The CDR3 nucleotides are TGTGCCAGCAGCCGGGTTTTCGGACAGATGAGCTCTGGAAACACCATATATTTT. Translating gives CASSRVFGQMSSGNTIYF.